Here is one TCR beta chain with its context. The antigen is not known. Some clones are missing from TCRdb's copy, which holds only in-frame ones; the method was immunoSEQ multiplex PCR. This table has 74,000 or so clones, 90% to 95% appearing once. This record comes from a study of OX40 agonist ivuxolimab in advanced cancers. Study in general: Recorded diagnoses for dose-escalation patients were hepatocellular carcinoma, melanoma, renal cell or head and neck cancer. Enrollees could have had prior anti-PD-1, anti-PD-L1 or anti-CTLA-4 therapy, which 40% to 45% had received. Study conclusions and caveats: More expanded clones were seen, on average, in CD8+ T cells than in CD4+.

The CDR3 length is 14 residues. Trimming stripped 6 bases from V and 2 bases from J, with 14 bases between. CDR1 is MNHEY, CDR2 SMNVEV, per germline (reference sequence). At baseline, cycle 4 day 1, and cycle 7 day 1, blood was sampled. The sample in question was CD4+ or CD8+ T cells sorted from blood, obtained in a trial of the OX40 agonist ivuxolimab. This sequence originates from an adult with an advanced solid tumor such as melanoma, head and neck, liver or kidney cancer. The chain recombines TRBV27 with TRBJ2-7, with D perhaps TRBD2 (7 bases). The CDR3 coding sequence is TGTGCCAGCAGCTCATGGGGGGGGCCCTACGAGCAGTACTTC. It is translated as CASSSWGGPYEQYF.